What follows are 24 T cell receptor beta chains derived from one specimen sequenced in a study of Tregs in tolerant kidney transplant recipients. TCRdb's copy holds only in-frame clones and misses some; the assay was immunoSEQ multiplex PCR. The sample lists 62,000 or so clones, 95% to 98% occurring once. Sequenced material: Tregs from blood, taken before the transplant. All receptors derive from a human donor who received a combined kidney and bone marrow transplant.

This chain joins TRBV10-3 and TRBJ1-1; D is perhaps TRBD1 (5 bases). CDR3 length: 14 residues. The V and J ends lost 2 bases and 6 bases respectively, with 13 bases between them. The germline V gene has CDR1 ENHRY and CDR2 SYGVKD. The CDR3 region has the DNA TGTGCCATCAGTGAGGTGCAGGGCTCCGCTGAAGCTTTCTTT. Its translation: CAISEVQGSAEAFF.

This clone was found once. The V and J genes are TRBV15 and TRBJ2-7; weak D call: TRBD1 (5 bases). Trimming took 1 base from V and 7 from J, leaving 8 bases between them. The germline gives CDR1 LNHNV, CDR2 YYDKDF (reference sequence). The CDR3 is 12 amino acids. Here the CDR3 reads CATSRGQREQYF. CDR3 DNA: TGTGCCACCAGCAGAGGACAGAGGGAGCAGTACTTC.

The chain couples TRBV25-1 to TRBJ1-1; a possible D gene is TRBD1 (5 bases). The CDR3 totals 15 residues. Germline V gene sequence: CDR1 MGHDK, CDR2 SYGVNS. Trimming stripped 3 bases from V and 2 bases from J, with 13 bases between. CDR3 amino acids: CASSDRTSINTEAFF. Here the CDR3 DNA reads TGTGCCAGCAGTGACAGGACAAGCATTAACACTGAAGCTTTCTTT.

The chain couples TRBV5-1 to TRBJ2-7, with D perhaps TRBD1 (6 bases). V was pared by 1 base and J by 5 bases, with 16 bases between. Germline CDR1 reads SGHRS; CDR2 reads YFSETQ. This CDR3 contains 15 residues. Written as DNA, the CDR3 is TGCGCCAGCAGCTTGACTCCAGGGACATTCCACGAGCAGTACTTC. The encoded protein is CASSLTPGTFHEQYF.

The genes are TRBV7-9 and TRBJ2-7, with 7 nucleotides matching TRBD1. Trimming at V came to 8 bases and at J to 0 bases, leaving 4 bases not matched to a gene. CDR1 is SEHNR and CDR2 is FQNEAQ in the germline V gene (reference sequence). The CDR3 is 13 residues long. The CDR3 coding sequence is TGTGCCAGCGGGACAGCGAGCTCCTACGAGCAGTACTTC. Translating gives CASGTASSYEQYF.

Here the CDR3 reads CASSPPSYNEQFF. CDR3 nucleotides: TGTGCCAGCTCACCACCTTCGTACAATGAGCAGTTCTTC. The chain combines TRBV18 with TRBJ2-1, with D uncertain. Germline V gives CDR1 KGHSH, CDR2 LQKENI. V shed 0 bases and J shed 4 bases, with 4 bases lying between them. The CDR3 length is 13 residues.

V gene TRBV28 combines with J gene TRBJ2-3; TRBD2 matches at 8 bases. CDR3 length: 15 residues. Germline values: CDR1 MDHEN, CDR2 SYDVKM. V lost 8 bases and J lost 2; bases outside the gene matches: 9. The CDR3 spells CASAKKRGPTDTQYF. In DNA form, the CDR3 reads TGTGCCAGCGCGAAAAAGCGGGGGCCCACAGATACGCAGTATTTT.

This chain joins TRBV5-4 and TRBJ2-1; 7 bases are a match to TRBD1. Trimming removed 0 bases from V and 0 bases from J; junction bases left unmatched: 9. CDR3 length: 18 amino acids. Germline CDR1 and CDR2: SGHNT and YYREEE (reference sequence). The CDR3 DNA sequence: TGTGCCAGCAGCTTGGGGCCCGGACAGGCGATCTCCTACAATGAGCAGTTCTTC. Translating gives CASSLGPGQAISYNEQFF. The whole variable domain, remainder taken from reference TRBV5-4 and TRBJ2-1, is ETGVTQSPTHLIKTRGQQVTLRCSSQSGHNTVSWYQQALGQGPQFIFQYYREEENGRGNFPPRFSGLQFPNYSSELNVNALELDDSALYLCASSLGPGQAISYNEQFFGPGTRLTVL.

This chain uses TRBV6-6 with TRBJ1-5; D uncertain. Trimming pared 4 bases from V and 10 bases from J, leaving 11 bases between. CDR1 is MNHNY, CDR2 SVGAGI, per germline (reference sequence). The length of the CDR3 is 12 residues. CDR3 residues: CASSSGFGPQHF. The CDR3 nucleotides are TGTGCCAGCAGTTCGGGGTTTGGACCCCAGCATTTT.

In nucleotides, the CDR3 is TGTGCCAGCAGTCTGTACGGTCTCTACAATGAGCAGTTCTTC. Amino acids: CASSLYGLYNEQFF. This chain uses TRBV25-1 with TRBJ2-1; no clear D gene. CDR1 and CDR2 from the germline V gene are MGHDK and SYGVNS. The germline V and J ends were trimmed by 5 bases and 3 bases, with 11 bases remaining between them. The CDR3 spans 14 residues.

The gene calls are TRBV21-1 and TRBJ2-3; the table's D call, TRBD2, has no DNA check behind it. TRBV21-1 is listed as a pseudogene. The CDR3 loop spans 13 amino acids. The CDR3 nucleotides are TGTGCCAGCAGCTCCCGGGGGGAAGATACGCAGTATTTT. This encodes CASSSRGEDTQYF.

The V gene is TRBV5-5, the J gene TRBJ2-1, with a possible D match to TRBD1 (5 bases). Germline loops: CDR1 SGHKS, CDR2 YYEKEE (reference sequence). CDR3 length: 14 amino acids. The ends were cut back, 0 bases at V and 12 bases at J, with 16 bases in the middle. CDR3 nucleotide sequence: TGTGCCAGCAGCTTGGATTTACTGACAGTTGGGCAGTTCTTC. Its protein product is CASSLDLLTVGQFF. The variable domain in full, completed from reference TRBV5-5 and TRBJ2-1, reads DAGVTQSPTHLIKTRGQQVTLRCSPISGHKSVSWYQQVLGQGPQFIFQYYEKEERGRGNFPDRFSARQFPNYSSELNVNALLLGDSALYLCASSLDLLTVGQFFGPGTRLTVL.

The rearrangement links TRBV20-1 to TRBJ1-2; possibly TRBD1 for D (5 bases). The germline V and J ends were trimmed by 4 bases and 4 bases, with 7 bases remaining between them. Germline V gives CDR1 DFQATT, CDR2 SNEGSKA (reference sequence). The CDR3 is made up of 11 amino acids. The CDR3 region has the DNA TGCAGTGCTATGGGGGGCTATGGCTACACCTTC. It translates to CSAMGGYGYTF.

This chain links TRBV7-2 with TRBJ2-1; D is unclear. Germline assignment: CDR1 SGHTA and CDR2 FQGNSA. This CDR3 has 13 residues. V was shortened by 3 bases and J by 10 bases, with 13 bases between the two germline ends. CDR3 residues: CASSFEVLREQFF. The DNA of the CDR3 is TGTGCCAGCAGCTTTGAAGTCCTGAGGGAGCAGTTCTTC.

This clone was counted once. The rearrangement links TRBV4-1 to TRBJ1-2; 7 positions agree with TRBD1. Germline V gene sequence: CDR1 MGHRA, CDR2 YSYEKL. The CDR3 has 14 residues. V gave up 4 bases and J gave up 3 bases; unmatched junction bases: 5. CDR3 coding DNA: TGCGCCAGCAGCCCCAGAGGACAGGACTATGGCTACACCTTC. Translating it yields CASSPRGQDYGYTF.

This chain uses TRBV5-4 with TRBJ2-7, with a tentative D call TRBD1 (6 bases). Trimming left V 4 bases short and J 6 bases short, with 17 bases between. This CDR3 is 14 amino acids long. CDR1 is SGHNT, CDR2 YYREEE, per germline (reference sequence). For the CDR3, the DNA is TGTGCCAGCAGCCCGCAGGGGAGTCGAGGCGAGCAGTACTTC. Translation: CASSPQGSRGEQYF.

The DNA for the CDR3 is TGTGCCTGGTCGACAGGAACAGCACAGCCCCAGCATTTT. Its translation: CAWSTGTAQPQHF. The V gene is TRBV30, the J gene TRBJ1-5; D perhaps matches TRBD1 (6 bases). The ends were cut back, 5 bases at V and 7 bases at J, with 15 bases in the middle. Germline V gene lookup returns CDR1 GTSNPN and CDR2 SVGIG (reference sequence). The CDR3 length is 13 residues.

The chain couples TRBV21-1 to TRBJ2-5; the D call TRBD2 from the table was never checked on the DNA. TRBV21-1 is a recognized pseudogene. This CDR3 has 15 residues. The CDR3 DNA reads TGTGCCAGCAGCAAAGCCGGACGGGGCCAAGAGACCCAGTACTTC. It codes for CASSKAGRGQETQYF.

The CDR3 here is CASSRGQGWGEQFF. For the CDR3, the DNA is TGTGCCAGCAGCAGGGGACAGGGGTGGGGTGAGCAGTTCTTC. This chain links TRBV7-3 with TRBJ2-1; 10 bases are a match to TRBD1. After removal of 5 bases from V and 9 bases from J, the junction contained 7 bases not matched to a gene. Per the germline V gene, CDR1 is SGHTA and CDR2 is FQGTGA. The CDR3 totals 14 residues.

The chain recombines TRBV6-5 with TRBJ1-2, with a weak D call TRBD1 (6 bases). V was pared by 2 bases and J by 4 bases, with 8 bases between. The germline V gene encodes CDR1 MNHEY and CDR2 SVGAGI. The CDR3 sequence is 13 residues long. CDR3 sequence (DNA): TGTGCCAGCAGTTACCCCAGGGGCTATGGCTACACCTTC. As protein: CASSYPRGYGYTF.

The chain links TRBV5-1 to TRBJ1-1, with a weak D call TRBD1 (6 bases). The CDR3 consists of 16 residues. From germline, CDR1 is SGHRS and CDR2 YFSETQ. Trimming removed 2 bases at V and 1 base at J, with 15 bases between. In DNA, the CDR3 is TGCGCCAGCAGCTTCCCCGGGACATCCACGAACACTGAAGCTTTCTTT. Its protein product is CASSFPGTSTNTEAFF. The variable domain in full, completed from reference TRBV5-1 and TRBJ1-1, reads KAGVTQTPRYLIKTRGQQVTLSCSPISGHRSVSWYQQTPGQGLQFLFEYFSETQRNKGNFPGRFSGRQFSNSRSEMNVSTLELGDSALYLCASSFPGTSTNTEAFFGQGTRLTVV.

This chain uses TRBV18 with TRBJ1-1; a possible D gene is TRBD1 (6 bases). The germline V gene encodes CDR1 KGHSH and CDR2 LQKENI. The CDR3 covers 14 residues. The V and J ends lost 3 bases and 3 bases respectively, with 11 bases between them. CDR3 bases: TGTGCCAGCTCACCCGTGGGGGCGGACACTGAAGCTTTCTTT. Translation gives CASSPVGADTEAFF.

CDR3: CAISKTGSENIQYF. The CDR3 DNA reads as TGTGCCATCAGTAAGACAGGGTCGGAAAACATTCAGTACTTC. The chain links TRBV10-3 to TRBJ2-4; 7 bases are shared with TRBD1. Unmatched junction bases numbered 6, after V lost 5 bases and J lost 5 bases. The CDR3 is made up of 14 amino acids. Germline values: CDR1 ENHRY, CDR2 SYGVKD.

The rearrangement links TRBV5-5 to TRBJ2-7; unclear D gene. The CDR3 spans 13 residues. The V and J ends lost 4 bases and 0 bases respectively, with 8 bases between them. Germline V CDR1 and CDR2: SGHKS, YYEKEE (reference sequence). CDR3: CASSLARSYEQYF. DNA of the CDR3: TGTGCCAGCAGCCTGGCGCGCTCCTACGAGCAGTACTTC.